Shown below are 6 T cell receptor beta chains from a single sample sequenced in a study of beta chain features in type 1 diabetes. Of the isolated RNA, all was reverse transcribed, and so the sequenced material was expressed TCRB transcripts. Assay: immunoSEQ multiplex PCR; the TCRdb copy retains only in-frame clones and omits some. The table includes nearly 350,000 clones, less than 9.5% detected once. The sequencing sample was made of central memory CD4+ T cells from blood. These TCRs come from a woman younger than 35 in good health.

The J gene is TRBJ2-3, the V gene TRBV4-2; D is unclear. CDR1 LGHNA and CDR2 YNFKEQ come from the germline V gene. The length of the CDR3 is 17 residues. V shed 1 base and J shed 0 bases, with 14 bases lying between them. The CDR3 protein is CASSQVLRRPSTDTQYF. As DNA, the CDR3 is TGTGCCAGCAGCCAAGTTCTCCGGCGGCCTAGCACAGATACGCAGTATTTT.

The V and J genes are TRBV7-9 and TRBJ2-5, with no clear D. Germline V CDR1 and CDR2: SEHNR, FQNEAQ (reference sequence). The CDR3 has 14 amino acids. V was shortened by 5 bases and J by 2 bases, with 12 bases between the two germline ends. The CDR3 spells CASSLALGQETQYF. The CDR3 bases are TGTGCCAGCAGCCTTGCGTTGGGACAAGAGACCCAGTACTTC.

In its sample, this clone was seen a few times. The V call is TRBV5-1, the J call TRBJ2-6, with 8 nucleotides matching TRBD1. Germline lookup yields CDR1 SGHRS and CDR2 YFSETQ. The length of the CDR3 is 18 residues. V lost 1 base to trimming and J lost 1 base; unmatched junction nucleotides: 7. CDR3: CASSLSQGAISGANVLTF. CDR3 nucleotide sequence: TGCGCCAGCAGCTTGAGCCAGGGGGCAATTTCTGGGGCCAACGTCCTGACTTTC.

This clone has more than one count but fewer than ten. The V call is TRBV5-1, the J call TRBJ2-1, with D possibly being TRBD1 or TRBD2 (5 bases each). The CDR3 runs 15 residues. V was cut by 4 bases and J by 6 bases, with 17 bases left in between. The germline V gene encodes CDR1 SGHRS and CDR2 YFSETQ. As DNA, the CDR3 is TGCGCCAGCAGCCCGGAAGTTTGGGACCGCAATGAGCAGTTCTTC. Translating it yields CASSPEVWDRNEQFF.

J is TRBJ2-1 and V is TRBV18; 8 bases fit TRBD1. V shed 4 bases and J 5 bases; nucleotides not matched to a gene: 13. The CDR3 is 17 residues long. Germline-derived CDR1 and CDR2 are KGHSH and LQKENI. CDR3 in DNA: TGTGCCAGCTCACTATTACTTGGACAGGGCCATGACAATGAGCAGTTCTTC. It is translated as CASSLLLGQGHDNEQFF.

The chain recombines TRBV5-6 with TRBJ2-3; no clear D. The germline V and J ends were trimmed by 4 bases and 0 bases, with 6 bases remaining between them. Germline CDR1 and CDR2: SGHDT and YYEEEE. This CDR3 has 13 residues. This CDR3 is CASSPASTDTQYF. CDR3 DNA: TGTGCCAGCAGCCCAGCTAGCACAGATACGCAGTATTTT.